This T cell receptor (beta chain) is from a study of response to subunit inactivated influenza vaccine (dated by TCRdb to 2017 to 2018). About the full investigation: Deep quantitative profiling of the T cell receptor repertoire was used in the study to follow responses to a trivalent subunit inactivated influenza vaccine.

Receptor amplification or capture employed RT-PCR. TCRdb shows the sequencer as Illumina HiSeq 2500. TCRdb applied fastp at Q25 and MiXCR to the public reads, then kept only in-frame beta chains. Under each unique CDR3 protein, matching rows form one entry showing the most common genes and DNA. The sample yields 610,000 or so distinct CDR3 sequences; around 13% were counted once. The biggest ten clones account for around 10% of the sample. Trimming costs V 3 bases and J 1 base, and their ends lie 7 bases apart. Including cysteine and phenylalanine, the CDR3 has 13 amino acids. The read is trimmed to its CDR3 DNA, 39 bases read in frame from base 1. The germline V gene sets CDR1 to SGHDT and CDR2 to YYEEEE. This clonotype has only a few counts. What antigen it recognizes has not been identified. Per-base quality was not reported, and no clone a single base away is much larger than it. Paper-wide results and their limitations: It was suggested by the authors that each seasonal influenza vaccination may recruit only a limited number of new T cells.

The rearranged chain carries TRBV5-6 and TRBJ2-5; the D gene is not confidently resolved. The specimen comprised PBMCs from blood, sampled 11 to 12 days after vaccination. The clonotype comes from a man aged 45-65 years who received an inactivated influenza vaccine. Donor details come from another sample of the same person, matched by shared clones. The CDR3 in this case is CASSYGTQETQYF. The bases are TGTGCCAGCAGCTACGGTACCCAAGAGACCCAGTACTTC.